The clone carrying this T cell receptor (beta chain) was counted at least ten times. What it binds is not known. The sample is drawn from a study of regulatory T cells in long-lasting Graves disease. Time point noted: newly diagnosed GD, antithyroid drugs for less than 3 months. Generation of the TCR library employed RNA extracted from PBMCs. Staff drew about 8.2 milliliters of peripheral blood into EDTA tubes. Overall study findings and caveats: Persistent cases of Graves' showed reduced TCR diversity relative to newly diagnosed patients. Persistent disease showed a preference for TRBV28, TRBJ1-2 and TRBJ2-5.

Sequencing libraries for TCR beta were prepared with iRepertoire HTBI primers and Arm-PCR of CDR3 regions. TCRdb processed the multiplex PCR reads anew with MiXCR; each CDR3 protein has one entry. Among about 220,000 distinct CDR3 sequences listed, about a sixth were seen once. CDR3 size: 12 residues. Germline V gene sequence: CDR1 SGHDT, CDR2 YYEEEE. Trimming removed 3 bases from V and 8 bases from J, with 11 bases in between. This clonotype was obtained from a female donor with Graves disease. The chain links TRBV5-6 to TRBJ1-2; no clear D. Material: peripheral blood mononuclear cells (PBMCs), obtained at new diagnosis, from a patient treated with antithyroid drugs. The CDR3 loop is CASSSEIYGYTF. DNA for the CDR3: TGTGCCAGCAGCTCCGAGATCTACGGCTACACCTTC.